This paragraph reports one TCR beta chain. Its antigen is not identified. The entry originates in a study of lymphopenia after photon versus proton radiotherapy. The CDR3 covers 13 residues. Germline CDR1 reads SGHTA; CDR2 reads FQGNSA. The V and J ends lost 4 bases and 3 bases respectively, with 7 bases between them. Generated by immunoSEQ multiplex PCR, the TCRdb table keeps only in-frame clones and is missing some. The sample has about 65,000 clones, around 87% seen once. General study points: Post-nadir TCR diversity decline inversely tracked overall survival among those who died. After lymphocyte nadir, photon-treated repertoires showed oligoclonal expansion, especially CD8+ Temra. Proton therapy kept repertoires fairly stable, unlike photons, which gained effector/memory cells.

This TCR came from an elderly man with esophageal cancer. V is TRBV7-2 and J is TRBJ2-1; D gene uncertain. The sequencing here drew on peripheral blood, taken from a patient treated with proton-based radiotherapy. The CDR3 region is CASSSPSYNEQFF. CDR3 DNA sequence: TGTGCCAGCAGCTCCCCTAGCTACAATGAGCAGTTCTTC.